This TCR beta chain was profiled in a study of blood T cell repertoires in COVID-19. Across the whole study: PBMCs, B-cell-depleted T cells, or T cells were the source of the cDNA or gDNA that made up the material.

V lost 3 bases, J lost 5 bases, and 3 bases stayed unmatched. The CDR3 consists of 13 residues. Germline V CDR1 and CDR2: LNHDA, SQIVND (reference sequence). In the study's own analysis: The assay estimated nucleated cells by amplifying reference gene primers. TCRdb's table, derived via immunoSEQ multiplex PCR, lists solely in-frame clones and lacks some. V, J and clone size reflect that table, while D and trimming were determined from the DNA. In the table there are 150,000 to 200,000 clones, roughly 82% of which are singletons. In Cohort 3, a recovered donor had either two negative PCRs, clearance, or symptom resolution.

The chain recombines TRBV19 with TRBJ2-7; 8 bases map to TRBD1. Material for sequencing was PBMCs or T cells enriched from blood (not recorded which). This sequence originates from a middle-aged man who had recovered from COVID-19. CDR3 DNA sequence: TGTGCCAGTAGTATCGCGACAGGGGACGAGCAGTACTTC. Its translation: CASSIATGDEQYF.